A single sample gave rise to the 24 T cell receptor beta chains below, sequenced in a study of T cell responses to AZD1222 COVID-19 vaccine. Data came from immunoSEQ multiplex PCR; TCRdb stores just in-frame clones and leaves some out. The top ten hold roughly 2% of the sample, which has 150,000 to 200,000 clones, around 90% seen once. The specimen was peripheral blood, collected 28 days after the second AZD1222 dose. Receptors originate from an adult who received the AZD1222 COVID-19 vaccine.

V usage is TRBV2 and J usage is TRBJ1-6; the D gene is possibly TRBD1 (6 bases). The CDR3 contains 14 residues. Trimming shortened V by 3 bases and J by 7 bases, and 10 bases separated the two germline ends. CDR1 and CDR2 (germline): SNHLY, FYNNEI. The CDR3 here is CASSEGQGNSPLHF. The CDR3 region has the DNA TGTGCCAGCAGTGAGGGGCAGGGGAATTCACCCCTCCACTTT.

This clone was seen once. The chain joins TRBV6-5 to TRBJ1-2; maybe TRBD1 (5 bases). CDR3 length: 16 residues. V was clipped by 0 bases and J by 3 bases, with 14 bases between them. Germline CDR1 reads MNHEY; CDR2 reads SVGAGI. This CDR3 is CASSYSGTFMHYGYTF. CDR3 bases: TGTGCCAGCAGTTACTCCGGGACCTTTATGCACTATGGCTACACCTTC.

Written as DNA, the CDR3 is TGTGCCAGCAGTCCGAGGGATCCGGGAGGAAACACCATATATTTT. Encoded protein: CASSPRDPGGNTIYF. The V gene is TRBV27, the J gene TRBJ1-3, with D hard to call. The CDR3 loop spans 15 amino acids. V gave up 5 bases and J gave up 4 bases, with 15 bases separating them. The germline CDR1 and CDR2 sequences are MNHEY and SMNVEV (reference sequence).

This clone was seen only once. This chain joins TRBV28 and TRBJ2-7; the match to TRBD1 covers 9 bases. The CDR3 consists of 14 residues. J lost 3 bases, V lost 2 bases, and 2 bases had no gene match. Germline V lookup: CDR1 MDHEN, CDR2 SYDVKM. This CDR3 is CASSLTGGIYEQYF. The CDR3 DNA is TGTGCCAGCAGTTTAACAGGGGGCATCTACGAGCAGTACTTC.

The CDR3 DNA follows: TGTGCCAGCAGTGAAACACGCCGCTATGGCTACACCTTC. Protein sequence: CASSETRRYGYTF. The J gene is TRBJ1-2, the V gene TRBV2; unclear D gene. CDR1 SNHLY and CDR2 FYNNEI come from the germline V gene. The CDR3 totals 13 residues. V shed 2 bases and J shed 4 bases, with 8 bases lying between them.

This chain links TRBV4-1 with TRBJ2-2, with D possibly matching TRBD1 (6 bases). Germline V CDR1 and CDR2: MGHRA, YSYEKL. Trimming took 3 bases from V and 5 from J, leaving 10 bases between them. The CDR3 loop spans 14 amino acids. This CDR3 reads CASSQGAGTGELFF. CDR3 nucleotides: TGCGCCAGCAGCCAGGGGGCTGGAACCGGGGAGCTGTTTTTT.

CDR3 coding DNA: TGTGCCAGCAGCTCGCGGACTTACCAAGAGACCCAGTACTTC. Its protein product is CASSSRTYQETQYF. V usage is TRBV5-5 and J usage is TRBJ2-5, with a possible D match to TRBD2 (5 bases). CDR1 is SGHKS, CDR2 YYEKEE, per germline (reference sequence). The CDR3 runs 14 residues. Between the trimmed V and J ends, which lost 3 bases and 0 bases, there was a span of 9 bases.

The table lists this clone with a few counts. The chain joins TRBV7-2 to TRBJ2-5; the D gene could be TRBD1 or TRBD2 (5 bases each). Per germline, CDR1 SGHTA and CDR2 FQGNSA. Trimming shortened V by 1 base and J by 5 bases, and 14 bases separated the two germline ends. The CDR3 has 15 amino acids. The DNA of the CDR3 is TGTGCCAGCAGCTTAGAGGGACCGCCGGGGGAGACCCAGTACTTC. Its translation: CASSLEGPPGETQYF.

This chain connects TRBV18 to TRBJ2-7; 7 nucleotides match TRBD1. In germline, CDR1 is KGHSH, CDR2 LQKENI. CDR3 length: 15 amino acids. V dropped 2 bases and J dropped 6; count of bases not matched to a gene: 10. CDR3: CASSPNSRQGAEQYF. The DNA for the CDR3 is TGTGCCAGCTCACCAAACTCCCGACAGGGTGCCGAGCAGTACTTC.

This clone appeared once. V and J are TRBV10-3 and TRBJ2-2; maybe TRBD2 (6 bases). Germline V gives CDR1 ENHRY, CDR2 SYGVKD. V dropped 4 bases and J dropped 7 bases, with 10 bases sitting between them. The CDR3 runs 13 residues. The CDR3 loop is CAISAHGGGELFF. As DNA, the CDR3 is TGTGCCATCAGTGCCCACGGGGGCGGGGAGCTGTTTTTT.

The CDR3 coding sequence is TGTGCCAGCAGCTCTCGACAGGGCTTAGGCTATGGCTACACCTTC. Translating gives CASSSRQGLGYGYTF. This sequence joins TRBV11-2 and TRBJ1-2, with 7 nucleotides matching TRBD1. This CDR3 region has 15 residues. Trimming took 4 bases from V and 4 from J; bases not matched to a gene: 9. Per germline, CDR1 SGHAT and CDR2 FQNNGV.

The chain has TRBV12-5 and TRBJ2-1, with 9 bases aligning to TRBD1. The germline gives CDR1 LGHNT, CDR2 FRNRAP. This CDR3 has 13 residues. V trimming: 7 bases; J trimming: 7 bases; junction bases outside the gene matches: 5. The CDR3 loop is CASAVQGANEQFF. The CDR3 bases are TGTGCTAGTGCCGTACAGGGGGCGAATGAGCAGTTCTTC. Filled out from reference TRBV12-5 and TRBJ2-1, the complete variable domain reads DARVTQTPRHKVTEMGQEVTMRCQPILGHNTVFWYRQTMMQGLELLAYFRNRAPLDDSGMPKDRFSAEMPDATLATLKIQPSEPRDSAVYFCASAVQGANEQFFGPGTRLTVL.

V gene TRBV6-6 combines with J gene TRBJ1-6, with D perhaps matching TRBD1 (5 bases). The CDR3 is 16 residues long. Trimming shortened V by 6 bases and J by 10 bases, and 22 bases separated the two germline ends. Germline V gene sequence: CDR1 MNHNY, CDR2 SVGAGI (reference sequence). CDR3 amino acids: CASSTPGTEGGSPLHF. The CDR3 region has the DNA TGTGCCAGCAGCACCCCCGGGACGGAGGGCGGATCACCCCTCCACTTT.

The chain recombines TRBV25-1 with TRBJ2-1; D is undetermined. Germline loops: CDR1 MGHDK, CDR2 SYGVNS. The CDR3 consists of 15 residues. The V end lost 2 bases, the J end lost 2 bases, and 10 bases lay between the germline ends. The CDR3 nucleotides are TGTGCCAGCAGTGAACACACCGGAACCTACAATGAGCAGTTCTTC. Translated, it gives CASSEHTGTYNEQFF.

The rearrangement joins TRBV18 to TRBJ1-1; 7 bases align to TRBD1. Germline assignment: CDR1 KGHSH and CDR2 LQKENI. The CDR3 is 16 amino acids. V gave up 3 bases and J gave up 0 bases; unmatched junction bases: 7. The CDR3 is CASSPLRDSVNTEAFF. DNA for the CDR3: TGTGCCAGCTCACCCCTTAGGGACAGCGTGAACACTGAAGCTTTCTTT. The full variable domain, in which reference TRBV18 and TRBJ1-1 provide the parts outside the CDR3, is NAGVMQNPRHLVRRRGQEARLRCSPMKGHSHVYWYRQLPEEGLKFMVYLQKENIIDESGMPKERFSAEFPKEGPSILRIQQVVRGDSAAYFCASSPLRDSVNTEAFFGQGTRLTVV.

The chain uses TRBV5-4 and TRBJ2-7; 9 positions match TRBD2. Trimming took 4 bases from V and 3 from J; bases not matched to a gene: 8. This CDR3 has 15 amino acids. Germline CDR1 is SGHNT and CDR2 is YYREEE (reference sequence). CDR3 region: CASSMGLAPHYEQYF. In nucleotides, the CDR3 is TGTGCCAGCAGCATGGGACTAGCTCCCCACTACGAGCAGTACTTC.

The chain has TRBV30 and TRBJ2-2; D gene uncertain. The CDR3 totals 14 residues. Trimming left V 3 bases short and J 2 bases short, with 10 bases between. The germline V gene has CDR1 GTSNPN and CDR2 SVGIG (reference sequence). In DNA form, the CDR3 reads TGTGCCTGGAGAGATAAGGTTAACACCGGGGAGCTGTTTTTT. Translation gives CAWRDKVNTGELFF.

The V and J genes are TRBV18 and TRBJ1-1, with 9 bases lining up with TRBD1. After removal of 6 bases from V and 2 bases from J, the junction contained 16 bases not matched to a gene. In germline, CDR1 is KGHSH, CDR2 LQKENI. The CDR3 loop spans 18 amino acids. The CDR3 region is CASSVTGMKQGANTEAFF. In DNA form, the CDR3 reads TGTGCCAGCTCCGTCACGGGTATGAAACAGGGGGCCAACACTGAAGCTTTCTTT.

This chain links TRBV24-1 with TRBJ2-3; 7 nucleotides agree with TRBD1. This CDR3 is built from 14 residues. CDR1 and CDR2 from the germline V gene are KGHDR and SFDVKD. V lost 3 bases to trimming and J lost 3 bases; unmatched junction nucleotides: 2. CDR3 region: CATSDRTGTDTQYF. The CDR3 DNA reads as TGTGCCACCAGTGATAGGACAGGTACAGATACGCAGTATTTT.

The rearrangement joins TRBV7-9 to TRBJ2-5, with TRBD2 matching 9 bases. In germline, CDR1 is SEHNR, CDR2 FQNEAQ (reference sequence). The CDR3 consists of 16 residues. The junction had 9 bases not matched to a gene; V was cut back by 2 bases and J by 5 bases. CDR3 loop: CASSLKTSGGRETQYF. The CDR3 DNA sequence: TGTGCCAGCAGCTTAAAGACTAGCGGAGGGAGGGAGACCCAGTACTTC.

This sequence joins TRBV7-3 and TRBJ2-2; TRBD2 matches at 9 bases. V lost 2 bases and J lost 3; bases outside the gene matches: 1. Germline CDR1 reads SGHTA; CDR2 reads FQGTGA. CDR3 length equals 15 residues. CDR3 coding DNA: TGTGCCAGCAGCTTAGCGGGGGGGCACACCGGGGAGCTGTTTTTT. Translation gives CASSLAGGHTGELFF.

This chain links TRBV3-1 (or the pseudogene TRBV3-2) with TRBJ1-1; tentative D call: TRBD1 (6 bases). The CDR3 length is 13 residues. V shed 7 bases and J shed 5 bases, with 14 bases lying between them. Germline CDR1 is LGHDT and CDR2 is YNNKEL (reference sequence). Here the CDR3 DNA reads TGTGCCAGCACCTATGAACAGGGTACTGAAGCTTTCTTT. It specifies CASTYEQGTEAFF.

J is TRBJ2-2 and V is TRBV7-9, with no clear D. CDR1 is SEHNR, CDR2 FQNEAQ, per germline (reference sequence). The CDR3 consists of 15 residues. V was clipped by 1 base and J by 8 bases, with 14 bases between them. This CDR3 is CASSLGPEPRGELFF. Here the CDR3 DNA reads TGTGCCAGCAGCTTAGGACCGGAACCGAGGGGGGAGCTGTTTTTT. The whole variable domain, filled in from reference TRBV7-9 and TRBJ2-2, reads DTGVSQNPRHKITKRGQNVTFRCDPISEHNRLYWYRQTLGQGPEFLTYFQNEAQLEKSRLLSDRFSAERPKGSFSTLEIQRTEQGDSAMYLCASSLGPEPRGELFFGEGSRLTVL.

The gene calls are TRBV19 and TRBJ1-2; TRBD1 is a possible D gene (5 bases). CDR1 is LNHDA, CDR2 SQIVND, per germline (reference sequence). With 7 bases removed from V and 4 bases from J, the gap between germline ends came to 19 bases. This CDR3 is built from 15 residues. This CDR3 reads CASNNGGTLSYGYTF. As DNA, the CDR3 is TGTGCCAGTAACAATGGGGGTACGCTAAGCTATGGCTACACCTTC.